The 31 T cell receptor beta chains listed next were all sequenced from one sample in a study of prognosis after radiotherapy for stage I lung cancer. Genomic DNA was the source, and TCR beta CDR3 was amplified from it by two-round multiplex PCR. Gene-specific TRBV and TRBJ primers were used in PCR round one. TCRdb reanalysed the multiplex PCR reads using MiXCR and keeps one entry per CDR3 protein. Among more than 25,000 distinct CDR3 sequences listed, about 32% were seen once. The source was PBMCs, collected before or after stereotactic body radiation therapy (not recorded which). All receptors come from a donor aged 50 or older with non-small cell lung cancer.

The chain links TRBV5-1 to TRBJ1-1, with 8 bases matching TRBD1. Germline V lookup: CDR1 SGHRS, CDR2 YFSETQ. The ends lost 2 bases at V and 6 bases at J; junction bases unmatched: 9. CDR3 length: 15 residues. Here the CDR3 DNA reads TGCGCCAGCAGCTTCGACGGACAGGGCGGAGCTGAAGCTTTCTTT. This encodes CASSFDGQGGAEAFF.

The CDR3 loop is CASKQREVSYEQYF. CDR3 nucleotides: TGTGCCAGCAAACAGCGGGAGGTCTCCTACGAGCAGTACTTC. The rearrangement joins TRBV2 to TRBJ2-7; 9 nucleotides align to TRBD2. The V segment lost 7 bases and the J segment 0 bases; nucleotides outside the gene matches: 4. Germline CDR1 reads SNHLY; CDR2 reads FYNNEI. The CDR3 covers 14 residues.

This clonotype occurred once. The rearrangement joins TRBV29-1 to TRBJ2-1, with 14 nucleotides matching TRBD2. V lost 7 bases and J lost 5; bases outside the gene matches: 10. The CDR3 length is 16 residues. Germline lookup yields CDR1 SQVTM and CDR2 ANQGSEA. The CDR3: CSGKTSGRAWNNEQFF. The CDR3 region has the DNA TGCAGCGGGAAGACTAGCGGGAGGGCTTGGAACAATGAGCAGTTCTTC.

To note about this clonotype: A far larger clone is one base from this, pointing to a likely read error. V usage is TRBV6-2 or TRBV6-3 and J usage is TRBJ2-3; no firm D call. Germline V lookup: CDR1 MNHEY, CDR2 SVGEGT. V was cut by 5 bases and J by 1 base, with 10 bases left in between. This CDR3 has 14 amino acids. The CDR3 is CASSDQSRTDTQYF. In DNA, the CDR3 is TGTGCCAGCAGTGACCAGTCCCGCACAGATACGCAGTATTTT.

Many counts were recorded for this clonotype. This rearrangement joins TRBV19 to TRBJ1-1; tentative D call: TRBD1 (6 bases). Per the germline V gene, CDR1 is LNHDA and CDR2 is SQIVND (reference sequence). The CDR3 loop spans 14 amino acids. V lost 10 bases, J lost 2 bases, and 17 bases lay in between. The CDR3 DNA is TGTGCCACTGTTGACAGGTTAAAAAACACTGAAGCTTTCTTT. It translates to CATVDRLKNTEAFF.

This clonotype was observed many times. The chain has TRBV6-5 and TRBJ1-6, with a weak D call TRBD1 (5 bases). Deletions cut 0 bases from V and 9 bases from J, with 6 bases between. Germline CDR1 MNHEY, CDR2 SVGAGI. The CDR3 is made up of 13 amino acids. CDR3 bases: TGTGCCAGCAGTTACTCGGGACCTTCACCCCTCCACTTT. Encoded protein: CASSYSGPSPLHF.

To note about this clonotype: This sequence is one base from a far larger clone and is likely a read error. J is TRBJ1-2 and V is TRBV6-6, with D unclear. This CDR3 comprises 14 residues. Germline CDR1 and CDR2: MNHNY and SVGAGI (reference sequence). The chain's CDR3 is CASTNSWGDYCYTF. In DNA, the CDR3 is TGTGCCAGCACCAATAGCTGGGGAGACTATTGCTACACCTTC.

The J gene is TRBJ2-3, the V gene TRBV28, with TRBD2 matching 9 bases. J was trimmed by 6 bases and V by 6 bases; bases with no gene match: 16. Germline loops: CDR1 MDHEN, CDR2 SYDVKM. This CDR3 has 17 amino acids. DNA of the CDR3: TGTGCCAGCAGATATAGGACTAGCGTGAGTGCCAGGGATACGCAGTATTTT. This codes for CASRYRTSVSARDTQYF.

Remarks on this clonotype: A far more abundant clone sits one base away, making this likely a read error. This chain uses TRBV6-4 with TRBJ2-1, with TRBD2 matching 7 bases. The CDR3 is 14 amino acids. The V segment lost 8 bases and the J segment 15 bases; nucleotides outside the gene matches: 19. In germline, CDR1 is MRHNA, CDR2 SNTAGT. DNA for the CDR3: TGTGCCAGCCTCGGACTAGTTAGCCAACGAGCATGGTTCTTC. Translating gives CASLGLVSQRAWFF.

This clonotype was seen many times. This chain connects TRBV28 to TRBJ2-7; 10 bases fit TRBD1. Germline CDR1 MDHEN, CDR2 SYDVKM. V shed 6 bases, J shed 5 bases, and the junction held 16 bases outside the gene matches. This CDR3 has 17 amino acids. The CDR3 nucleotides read TGTGCCAGCAGCCCATCTGGCGGTGGACAGGGGGGCCACGAGCAGTACTTC. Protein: CASSPSGGGQGGHEQYF.

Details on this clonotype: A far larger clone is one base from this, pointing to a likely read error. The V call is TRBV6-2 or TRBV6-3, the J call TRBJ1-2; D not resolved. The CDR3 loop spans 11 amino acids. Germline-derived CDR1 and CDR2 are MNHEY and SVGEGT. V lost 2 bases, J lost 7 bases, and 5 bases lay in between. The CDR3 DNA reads TGTGCCAGCAGTTACGACGGTGGCTACACCTTC. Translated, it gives CASSYDGGYTF.

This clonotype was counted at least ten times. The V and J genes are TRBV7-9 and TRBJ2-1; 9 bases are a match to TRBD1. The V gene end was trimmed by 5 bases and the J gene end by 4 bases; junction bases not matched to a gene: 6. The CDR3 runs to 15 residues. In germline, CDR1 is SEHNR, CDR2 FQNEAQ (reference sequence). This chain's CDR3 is CASSRPGQGYNEQFF. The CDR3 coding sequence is TGTGCCAGCAGCCGACCGGGACAGGGTTACAATGAGCAGTTCTTC.

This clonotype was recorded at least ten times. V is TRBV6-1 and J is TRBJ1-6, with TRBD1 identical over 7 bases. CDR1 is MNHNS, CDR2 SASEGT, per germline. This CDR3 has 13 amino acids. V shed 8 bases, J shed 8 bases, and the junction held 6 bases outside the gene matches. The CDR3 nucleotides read TGTGCCAGCGGAACAGGGGCAGATTCACCCCTCCACTTT. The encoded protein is CASGTGADSPLHF.

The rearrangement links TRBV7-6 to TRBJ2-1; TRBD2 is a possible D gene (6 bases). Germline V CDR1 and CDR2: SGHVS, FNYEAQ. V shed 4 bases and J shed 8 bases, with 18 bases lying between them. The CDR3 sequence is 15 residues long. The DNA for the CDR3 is TGTGCCAGCAGCTCTTGGGAGGCTAGTAACTATGAGCAGTTCTTC. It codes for CASSSWEASNYEQFF.

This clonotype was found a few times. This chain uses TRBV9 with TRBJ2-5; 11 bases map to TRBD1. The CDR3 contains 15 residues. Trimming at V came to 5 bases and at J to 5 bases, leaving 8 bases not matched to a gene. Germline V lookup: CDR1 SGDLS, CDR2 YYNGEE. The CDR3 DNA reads TGTGCCAGCAGGCCGGGACAGGGGGGGTCGGAGACCCAGTACTTC. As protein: CASRPGQGGSETQYF.

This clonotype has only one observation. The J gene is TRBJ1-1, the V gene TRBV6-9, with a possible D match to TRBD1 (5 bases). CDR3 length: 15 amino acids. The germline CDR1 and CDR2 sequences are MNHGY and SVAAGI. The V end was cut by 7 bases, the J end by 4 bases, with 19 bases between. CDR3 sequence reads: CASTHQRGVSTEAFF. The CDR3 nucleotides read TGTGCCAGCACCCACCAAAGGGGTGTTTCCACTGAAGCTTTCTTT.

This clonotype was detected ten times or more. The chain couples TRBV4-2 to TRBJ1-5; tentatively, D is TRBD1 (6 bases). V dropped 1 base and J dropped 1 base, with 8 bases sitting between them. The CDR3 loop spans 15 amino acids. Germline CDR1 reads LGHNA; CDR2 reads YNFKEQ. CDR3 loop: CASSQGTGSNQPQHF. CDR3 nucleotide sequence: TGTGCCAGCAGCCAAGGAACAGGGAGCAATCAGCCCCAGCATTTT.

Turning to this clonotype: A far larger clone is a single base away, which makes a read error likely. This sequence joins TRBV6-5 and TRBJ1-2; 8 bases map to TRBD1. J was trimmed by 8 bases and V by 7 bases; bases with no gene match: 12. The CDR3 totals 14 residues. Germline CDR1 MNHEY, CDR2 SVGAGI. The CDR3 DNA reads TGTGCCAGCACCCCCGTTCAGGGGGCGTCCGGCTACACCTTC. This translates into CASTPVQGASGYTF.

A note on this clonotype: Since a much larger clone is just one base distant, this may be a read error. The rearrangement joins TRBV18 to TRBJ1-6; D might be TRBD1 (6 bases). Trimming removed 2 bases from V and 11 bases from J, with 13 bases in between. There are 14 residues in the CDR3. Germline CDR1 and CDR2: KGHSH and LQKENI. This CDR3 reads CASSPEGHGTPLHF. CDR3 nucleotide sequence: TGTGCCAGCTCACCAGAGGGACATGGAACACCCCTCCACTTT.

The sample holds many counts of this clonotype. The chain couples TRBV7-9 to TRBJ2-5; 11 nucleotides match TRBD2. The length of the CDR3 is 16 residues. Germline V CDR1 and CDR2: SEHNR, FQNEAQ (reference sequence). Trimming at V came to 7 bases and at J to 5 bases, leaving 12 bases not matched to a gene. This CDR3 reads CASTPATSGIGETQYF. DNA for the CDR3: TGTGCCAGCACCCCGGCGACTAGCGGGATTGGTGAGACCCAGTACTTC.

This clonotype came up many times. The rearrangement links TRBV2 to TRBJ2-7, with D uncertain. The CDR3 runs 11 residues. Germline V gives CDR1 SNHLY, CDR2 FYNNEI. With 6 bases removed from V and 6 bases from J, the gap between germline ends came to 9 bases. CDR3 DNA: TGTGCCAGCAGGGGAAGGCGCGAGCAGTACTTC. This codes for CASRGRREQYF.

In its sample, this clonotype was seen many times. The CDR3 is CASSVTAYGYTF. Written as DNA, the CDR3 is TGTGCCAGCAGTGTGACAGCATATGGCTACACCTTC. The V call is TRBV2, the J call TRBJ1-2; D is possibly TRBD1 (5 bases). Trimming pared 4 bases from V and 5 bases from J, leaving 8 bases between. The CDR3 covers 12 residues. CDR1 SNHLY and CDR2 FYNNEI come from the germline V gene.

This CDR3 reads CASSRLSQTEAFF. Here the CDR3 DNA reads TGTGCCAGCAGCCGATTAAGTCAGACTGAAGCTTTCTTT. The chain joins TRBV14 to TRBJ1-1; D is ambiguous. The germline V and J ends were trimmed by 4 bases and 5 bases, with 11 bases remaining between them. From germline, CDR1 is SGHDN and CDR2 FVKESK. The CDR3 length is 13 residues.

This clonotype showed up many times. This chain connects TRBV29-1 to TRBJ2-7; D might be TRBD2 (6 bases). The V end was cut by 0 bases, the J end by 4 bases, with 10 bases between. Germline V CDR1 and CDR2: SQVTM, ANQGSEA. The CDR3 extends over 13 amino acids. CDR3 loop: CSVEDAGKYEQYF. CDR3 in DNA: TGCAGCGTTGAAGATGCGGGAAAATACGAGCAGTACTTC.

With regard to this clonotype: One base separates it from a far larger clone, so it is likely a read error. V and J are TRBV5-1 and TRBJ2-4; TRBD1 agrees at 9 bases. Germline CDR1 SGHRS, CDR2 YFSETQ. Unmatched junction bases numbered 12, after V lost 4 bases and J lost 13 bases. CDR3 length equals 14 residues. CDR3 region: CASSRGQGGEAQYF. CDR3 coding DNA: TGCGCCAGCAGCCGGGGACAGGGAGGTGAGGCCCAGTACTTC.

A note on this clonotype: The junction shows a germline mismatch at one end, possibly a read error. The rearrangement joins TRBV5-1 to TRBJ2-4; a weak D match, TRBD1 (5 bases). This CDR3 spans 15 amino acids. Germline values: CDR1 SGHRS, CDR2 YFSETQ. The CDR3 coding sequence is TGCGCCAGCAGCTTGGACGCCAGGGCCTCAAACATTAAGTACTTC. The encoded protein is CASSLDARASNIKYF.

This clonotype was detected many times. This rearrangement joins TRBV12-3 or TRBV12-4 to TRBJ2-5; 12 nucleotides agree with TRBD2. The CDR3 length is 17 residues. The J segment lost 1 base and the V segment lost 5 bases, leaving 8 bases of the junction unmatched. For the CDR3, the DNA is TGTGCCAGCAGTCCCCCCCGGACTAGCGGGGTCCAAGAGACCCAGTACTTC. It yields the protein CASSPPRTSGVQETQYF.

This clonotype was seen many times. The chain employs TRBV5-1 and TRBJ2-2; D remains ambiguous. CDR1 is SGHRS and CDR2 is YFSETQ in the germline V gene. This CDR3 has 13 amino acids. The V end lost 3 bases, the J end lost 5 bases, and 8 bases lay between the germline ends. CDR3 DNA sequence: TGCGCCAGCAGCTCGGCCGTAACCGGGGAGCTGTTTTTT. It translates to CASSSAVTGELFF.

The CDR3 loop is CASSCLIGGRGDEQFF. The CDR3 nucleotides are TGTGCCAGCAGTTGTCTTATTGGCGGGAGAGGCGATGAGCAGTTCTTC. This chain links TRBV2 with TRBJ2-1; 7 bases are shared with TRBD2. CDR1 and CDR2 (germline): SNHLY, FYNNEI. The CDR3 is 16 amino acids. Trimming cost V 5 bases and J 8 bases; bases outside gene matches: 15.

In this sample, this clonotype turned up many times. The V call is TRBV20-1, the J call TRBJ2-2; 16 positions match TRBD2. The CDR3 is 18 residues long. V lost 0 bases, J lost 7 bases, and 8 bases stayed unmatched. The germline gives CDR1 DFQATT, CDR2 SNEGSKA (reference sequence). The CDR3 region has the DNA TGCAGTGCTAGAGATGGGACTAGCGGGAGGGCCTTTGTCGGGGAGCTGTTTTTT. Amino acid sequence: CSARDGTSGRAFVGELFF.

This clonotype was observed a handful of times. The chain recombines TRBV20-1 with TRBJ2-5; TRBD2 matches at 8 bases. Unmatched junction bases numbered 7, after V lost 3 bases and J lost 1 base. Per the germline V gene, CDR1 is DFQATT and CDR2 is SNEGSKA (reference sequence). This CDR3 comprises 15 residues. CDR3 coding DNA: TGCAGTGCTAGTAGGGGACTAGGGGGCCAAGAGACCCAGTACTTC. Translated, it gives CSASRGLGGQETQYF.